The rows below give T cell receptor beta chains drawn from one sample of a study of T cell clones after liver transplantation. The repertoire was sequenced with immunoSEQ multiplex PCR; TCRdb's copy has only in-frame clones and lacks some. Found here are tens of thousands of clones, 60% to 80% of them singletons; the top ten hold nearly 10%. Sequencing used CD4+ T cells from blood, obtained at the 22-month timepoint. Receptor source: a human patient who received a liver transplant. Some T cells here may be from the graft donor. Both conserved end residues are part of each CDR3. The D gene is left open where the match is weak. Clone sizes are given selectively: once, few, many, or a class where the clone is expanded.

V: TRBV29-1; J: TRBJ2-7; size: .; D: .; DNA: TGCAGCGTTGAACGGGGGACCGAGCAGTACTTC; CDR3: CSVERGTEQYF
V: TRBV2; J: TRBJ2-3; size: many; D: TRBD2; DNA: TGTGCCAGCAGTGGGGGACTAGCGGCCTGGTTAGTTTCAGATACGCAGTATTTT; CDR3: CASSGGLAAWLVSDTQYF
V: TRBV5-6; J: TRBJ1-5; size: .; D: TRBD1; DNA: TGTGCCAGCACCCTCGGCGGGGACAGGGACGGTCAGCCCCAGCATTTT; CDR3: CASTLGGDRDGQPQHF
V: TRBV6-1; J: TRBJ1-6; size: .; D: TRBD1; DNA: TGTGCCAGCAGAGCGGACAGGGGGAATTCACCCCTCCACTTT; CDR3: CASRADRGNSPLHF
V: TRBV27; J: TRBJ2-1; size: .; D: .; DNA: TGTGCCAGCAGTTTATCTTCAGGTGCTACTTACAATGAGCAGTTCTTC; CDR3: CASSLSSGATYNEQFF
V: TRBV7-7; J: TRBJ2-5; size: .; D: .; DNA: TGTGCCAGCAGCTTAGGGGGACGACAAGAGACCCAGTACTTC; CDR3: CASSLGGRQETQYF
V: TRBV28; J: TRBJ1-1; size: .; D: .; DNA: TGTGCCAGCAGTTCCCCTACCTTATGGGGCACGCGCACTGAAGCTTTCTTT; CDR3: CASSSPTLWGTRTEAFF
V: TRBV2; J: TRBJ1-4; size: .; D: .; DNA: TGTGCCAGCAGTGTACGGGTCTACGAAAAACTGTTTTTT; CDR3: CASSVRVYEKLFF
V: TRBV4-2; J: TRBJ1-5; size: .; D: TRBD1; DNA: TGTGCCAGCAGCCAAGACCCGGGACAGGGCAATCAGCCCCAGCATTTT; CDR3: CASSQDPGQGNQPQHF
V: TRBV6-5; J: TRBJ2-3; size: .; D: .; DNA: TGTGCCAGCAGTATGGCTGATAGCACAGATACGCAGTATTTT; CDR3: CASSMADSTDTQYF
V: TRBV18; J: TRBJ2-5; size: .; D: .; DNA: TGTGCCAGCTCACCACGGGGGAACCAAGAGACCCAGTACTTC; CDR3: CASSPRGNQETQYF
V: TRBV5-4; J: TRBJ2-1; size: .; D: TRBD1; DNA: TGTGCCAGCAGCTTGGAGGGATACAGGGGCTACAATGAGCAGTTCTTC; CDR3: CASSLEGYRGYNEQFF
V: TRBV2; J: TRBJ1-1; size: .; D: .; DNA: TGTGGGGGGGACCTAAAACTGAACACTGAAGCTTTCTTT; CDR3: CGGDLKLNTEAFF
V: TRBV5-5; J: TRBJ1-4; size: .; D: .; DNA: TGTGCCAGCAGCTGGGGAGGGGTGACTAATGAAAAACTGTTTTTT; CDR3: CASSWGGVTNEKLFF
V: TRBV21-1; J: TRBJ1-5; size: .; D: .; DNA: TGTGCCAGCAGCCCCCGACAGGCCCTCAATCAGCCCCAGCATTTT; CDR3: CASSPRQALNQPQHF
V: TRBV19; J: TRBJ1-5; size: .; D: TRBD1; DNA: TGTGCCACCTCAAGAGGGACAGGGAATCTATGGCCCCAGCATTTT; CDR3: CATSRGTGNLWPQHF
V: TRBV2; J: TRBJ2-1; size: .; D: .; DNA: TGTGCCAGCAGTTTCTCAGGAGAGAATGAGCAGTTCTTC; CDR3: CASSFSGENEQFF
V: TRBV5-1; J: TRBJ1-1; size: few; D: .; DNA: TGCGCCAGCAGCTTGGAAGGGGCTCGCAACACTGAAGCTTTCTTT; CDR3: CASSLEGARNTEAFF
V: TRBV2; J: TRBJ2-7; size: .; D: .; DNA: TGTGCCAGCAGGGGAGGGGGTAGGGAGCAGTACTTC; CDR3: CASRGGGREQYF
V: TRBV2; J: TRBJ2-7; size: few; D: TRBD1; DNA: TGTGCCAGCAGTGTACAGGGGTTCTACGAGCAGTACTTC; CDR3: CASSVQGFYEQYF
V: TRBV30; J: TRBJ1-1; size: .; D: .; DNA: TGTGCCTGGGGTCCGGGGGCCACTGAAGCTTTCTTT; CDR3: CAWGPGATEAFF
V: TRBV21-1; J: TRBJ1-5; size: .; D: .; DNA: TGTGCCAGCAGCAAAGCAGGGGCAGGGGATAGAGGGCAGCCCCAGCATTTT; CDR3: CASSKAGAGDRGQPQHF
V: TRBV28; J: TRBJ1-6; size: .; D: .; DNA: TGTGCCAGCAGTATTTACAGGGTGCGTAATTCACCCCTCCACTTT; CDR3: CASSIYRVRNSPLHF
V: TRBV20-1; J: TRBJ1-1; size: .; D: .; DNA: TGCAGCCCGGGGGGGACTGAAGCTTTCTTT; CDR3: CSPGGTEAFF
V: TRBV2; J: TRBJ2-2; size: .; D: .; DNA: TGTGCCAGCAGGACCGACAGGCAGAACACCGGGGAGCTGTTTTTT; CDR3: CASRTDRQNTGELFF
V: TRBV7-2; J: TRBJ1-3; size: once; D: .; DNA: TGTGCCAGCAGCCCCGTTGAGGGGGGCAAGGGAAACACCATATATTTT; CDR3: CASSPVEGGKGNTIYF
V: TRBV7-2; J: TRBJ1-1; size: .; D: .; DNA: TGTGCCAGCAGCTTAAGTAAAGAGGCGAACACTGAAGCTTTCTTT; CDR3: CASSLSKEANTEAFF
V: TRBV19; J: TRBJ1-5; size: .; D: .; DNA: TGTGCCACCGAGGGGGGGCTACTCAATCAGCCCCAGCATTTT; CDR3: CATEGGLLNQPQHF
V: TRBV5-1; J: TRBJ2-3; size: .; D: TRBD1; DNA: TGCGCCAGCAGCTCCAGACAGGGTCTGAGCACAGATACGCAGTATTTT; CDR3: CASSSRQGLSTDTQYF
V: TRBV19; J: TRBJ1-1; size: .; D: .; DNA: TGTGCCAGTAGTATCCCCTCAAGGCGGGCTGAAGCTTTCTTT; CDR3: CASSIPSRRAEAFF
V: TRBV5-1; J: TRBJ2-2; size: .; D: .; DNA: TGCGCCAGCAGCTTGGAGACAACCGGGGAGCTGTTTTTT; CDR3: CASSLETTGELFF
V: TRBV5-4; J: TRBJ2-1; size: .; D: TRBD2; DNA: TGTGCCAGCAGCTCGGGGAGGACTAGTGGGGGAGGGCAGTTCTTC; CDR3: CASSSGRTSGGGQFF
V: TRBV27; J: TRBJ2-2; size: .; D: .; DNA: TGTGCCAGCAGTTTAGCTGTCAGGGTAGGCACCGGGGAGCTGTTTTTT; CDR3: CASSLAVRVGTGELFF
V: TRBV19; J: TRBJ2-1; size: once; D: TRBD1; DNA: TGTGCCAGTAGTCTAATTGGGGACAGGGGCGATGAGCAGTTCTTC; CDR3: CASSLIGDRGDEQFF
V: TRBV6-5; J: TRBJ1-5; size: .; D: TRBD1; DNA: TGTGCCAGCAGGGGACAGGGTGAAAATCAGCCCCAGCATTTT; CDR3: CASRGQGENQPQHF
V: TRBV6-6; J: TRBJ1-2; size: .; D: .; DNA: TGTGCCAGCAGCCCGGACGCGGGCTACACCTTC; CDR3: CASSPDAGYTF
V: TRBV11-2; J: TRBJ1-4; size: .; D: TRBD1; DNA: TGTGCCAGCAGCTTAGGACAGGGGACTGAAAAACTGTTTTTT; CDR3: CASSLGQGTEKLFF
V: TRBV18; J: TRBJ2-3; size: .; D: TRBD1; DNA: TGTGCCAGCTCACGGACAGGTCCAACTAGCACAGATACGCAGTATTTT; CDR3: CASSRTGPTSTDTQYF
V: TRBV4-1; J: TRBJ2-7; size: .; D: .; DNA: TGCGCCAGCAGCGGGGGACGGGAGTCCTACGAGCAGTACTTC; CDR3: CASSGGRESYEQYF
V: TRBV7-3; J: TRBJ2-7; size: .; D: .; DNA: TGTGCCAGCAGCTTAGGGAACTCCTACGAGCAGTACTTC; CDR3: CASSLGNSYEQYF
V: TRBV7-3; J: TRBJ2-3; size: .; D: .; DNA: TGTGCCAGCAGCTTGGGACTTACCACAGATACGCAGTATTTT; CDR3: CASSLGLTTDTQYF
V: TRBV9; J: TRBJ2-2; size: .; D: .; DNA: TGTGCCACAGGGAGGGGGATTAACACCGGGGAGCTGTTTTTT; CDR3: CATGRGINTGELFF
V: TRBV9; J: TRBJ2-7; size: .; D: .; DNA: TGTGCCAGCAGCGTAGAAGGTAGCAGGGACTACGAGCAGTACTTC; CDR3: CASSVEGSRDYEQYF
V: TRBV28; J: TRBJ2-7; size: .; D: TRBD1; DNA: TGTGCGACCGTTCTACGACAGGGCTACGAGCAGTACTTC; CDR3: CATVLRQGYEQYF
V: TRBV27; J: TRBJ2-4; size: few; D: TRBD1; DNA: TGTGCCAGCAGTTTTAGGGACAGGGGAAACATTCAGTACTTC; CDR3: CASSFRDRGNIQYF
V: TRBV6-5; J: TRBJ2-3; size: .; D: TRBD1; DNA: TGTGCCAGCAGGATGACAGGGGACGAGACAGATACGCAGTATTTT; CDR3: CASRMTGDETDTQYF
V: TRBV30; J: TRBJ2-3; size: .; D: .; DNA: TGTGCCTGGGGCTACAGGGATCGGGATACGCAGTATTTT; CDR3: CAWGYRDRDTQYF
V: TRBV7-2; J: TRBJ2-4; size: .; D: .; DNA: TGTGCCAGCAGCCCTAGGCCAGGGACCCTAGCCAAAAACATTCAGTACTTC; CDR3: CASSPRPGTLAKNIQYF
V: TRBV9; J: TRBJ2-6; size: .; D: .; DNA: TGTGCCAGCAGCGGCCCGAGCGCTGGGGCCAACGTCCTGACTTTC; CDR3: CASSGPSAGANVLTF
V: TRBV1; J: TRBJ1-2; size: .; D: .; DNA: TGCACCAGCAGCCAAAGAAGGGTATACAGGGTAATGTACTATGGCTACACCTTC; CDR3: CTSSQRRVYRVMYYGYTF
V: TRBV13; J: TRBJ1-1; size: .; D: .; DNA: TGTGCCAGCAGCTTTGGGGGCACTGAAGCTTTCTTT; CDR3: CASSFGGTEAFF
V: TRBV27; J: TRBJ1-5; size: .; D: .; DNA: TGTGCCAGCAGTTTAGGCCAAGATCGCAATCAGCCCCAGCATTTT; CDR3: CASSLGQDRNQPQHF
V: TRBV6-6; J: TRBJ1-1; size: .; D: .; DNA: TGTGCCAGCAGTTCGCAAGTCTATGAAGCTTTCTTT; CDR3: CASSSQVYEAFF
V: TRBV5-6; J: TRBJ1-4; size: few; D: .; DNA: TGTGCCAGCAGCTTGAGGGGGACTGAAAAACTGTTTTTT; CDR3: CASSLRGTEKLFF